This T cell receptor (beta chain) was sequenced during a study of cytomegalovirus exposure and HLA in healthy donors (dated by TCRdb to 2016 to 2017). Regarding the study in general: According to an earlier analysis of around 600 of the donors, 150 million to 200 million T cells yielded roughly 100 million unique TCR beta sequences and roughly 280 Gb of sequence data. Class I and class II HLA loci were covered by the typing at four-digit resolution. The T cell repertoires of roughly 660 subjects were profiled by immunosequencing and related to cytomegalovirus serostatus. An earlier analysis of fewer than 750 of the donors used high-throughput TCR beta sequencing to judge whether each TCR beta V gene segment behaved as functional or pseudogenic. Donor age, sex, ethnicity and CMV serostatus were collected together with the repertoire data. An early release that covered about 600 HLA-typed donors contained approximately 300 gigabases of sequencing data and 75 million to 100 million unique TCR sequences. A later analysis re-analyzed previously published TCR beta repertoires from 666 donors and added high-resolution HLA genotyping to study TCR occurrence patterns. The study aimed to test whether cataloging public T cell receptors could reveal signatures of past pathogen exposure. In a later genetic analysis, genome-wide SNP genotypes for about three fifths of the roughly 670 donors were used, and that subset was treated as a discovery cohort. The number of donors typed differed by locus, with about 629-640 for A, B, C, DRB1 and DQB1, roughly 520 for DQA1, under 610 for DPA1, and over 400 for DPB1. Because of strong linkage in the cohort, five DR-DQ haplotypes were treated as single units for association and clustering. To predict cytomegalovirus infection status, the study combined high-throughput TCR immunosequencing, statistical association of individual TCRs with disease status, and machine learning. In the later analysis, no new phenotypic data were used to find candidate immune exposures; instead, reliance was placed on TCR beta sequences and their occurrence across donors. In addition to the first cohort of 666 subjects, a separate validation cohort of over 90 different subjects was used. Among about 390 genotyped donors of the cohort, an average of approximately 250,000 unique TCR beta nucleotide sequences were sequenced per donor, 15% to 20% of them non-productive. All discovery cohort repertoires had been generated on a single sequencing platform. Among the roughly 430 genotyped donors, around 81% belonged to the genetic ancestry cluster associated with self-reported Caucasian donors. Results the study describes overall, beyond this receptor: In this cohort, only TCR beta chains were sequenced, and detectable features were limited by the absence of alpha or paired-chain data. In both the original and validation cohorts, the classifier was reported to diagnose cytomegalovirus status with high specificity and sensitivity. Because the 87-base-pair reads could not distinguish some IMGT-functional V segments, including TRBV6-2 and TRBV6-3, those segments were excluded. A later analysis associated 15,000 or so TCR beta sequences with specific HLA alleles at a false discovery rate of 0.05. According to a later analysis, parvovirus B19, influenza, CMV and Epstein-Barr virus appeared linked to several top co-occurrence clusters. The study gave a list of under 200 TCR beta chains associated with cytomegalovirus. Compared with the 666-donor mean, donors in an Asian-associated ancestry cluster had fewer N-insertions in productive TCRs, according to a later genetic analysis. In a later analysis, most CMV-associated TCR beta chains were found to appear HLA-restricted, with HLA associations seemingly driven largely by CMV exposure. Immune exposure information for the cohort was limited to CMV serostatus. Linkage disequilibrium might explain the correlated functional status among segregating V segments, but an unknown experimental factor could not be excluded. A later analysis found that HLA-associated TCR beta chains were more clonally expanded and had lower generation probabilities than equally common non-associated chains. When HLA alleles, especially DR and DQ, strongly co-occurred, TCR associations were difficult to assign to individual alleles. In vitro tests confirmed that three of the cytomegalovirus-associated TCR beta chains recognize cytomegalovirus antigens. Sequencing depth was assumed to be roughly uniform across donors in the presence/absence analyses, though that assumption may not hold. The earlier analysis of 587 of the donors excluded approximately 15 rarely observed V segments, including chromosome 9 orphons, because counts were too low. A cluster of highly shared sequence variants was judged likely to represent a technical artifact of the sequencing pipeline. A further reported finding was that TCR beta sequences accurately predicted the HLA-A and HLA-B alleles for most subjects in the first cohort. A later analysis found that TCR association rates varied across HLA loci, with DRB1 alleles showing the most associated TCRs and HLA-C alleles the fewest. A later genetic analysis associated a missense DCLRE1C variant with V-gene and J-gene trimming of TCR beta chains, and an independent cohort replicated the association. According to the authors, the approach could potentially be generalized to other disease states and immunological phenotypes. Broadly in line with IMGT annotations, most TCR beta V segments showed up in productive rearrangements about 90% or about 30% of the time in an earlier analysis of 450 to 750 of the donors. HLA typing was unavailable for some donors at each locus, so association tests used only the typed subset. While some public TCRs were present in many individuals, most TCR sequences turned up only very rarely across donors.

The library was produced with the immunoSEQ multiplex PCR assay. For the multiplex PCR, a mixture combining 60 forward primers for TCR Vbeta segments and 13 reverse primers for TCR Jbeta segments was used. A multiplex PCR assay on genomic DNA amplified the CDR3 region of rearranged TCR beta genes. The Illumina HiSeq System was used to sequence the amplified TCR beta libraries as 87-base-pair reads. In the authors' own workflow: A later analysis tallied around 87 million unique TCR beta chains across the 660 or so repertoires, and about 10 million of those chains were shared by two or more donors. Raw reads were error-corrected and collapsed into unique sequences with a nearest-neighbor algorithm that merged closely related sequences to remove PCR and sequencing errors. Alignment of CDR3 sequences to IMGT reference sequences was used to assign V, D and J gene segments. For a sequence to be retained, a match of at least six nucleotides was required to both a V gene segment and a J gene segment. Rearrangements were called productive when the CDR3 lacked stop codons and stayed in frame with V and J; all others were non-productive. Following IMGT convention, CDR3 was defined as the stretch from the second conserved V-encoded cysteine up to the conserved J-encoded phenylalanine. Sequences without an unambiguous match to a single V gene segment were excluded from the earlier analysis of over 500 of the donors. In an earlier analysis of approximately 550 of the donors, V segments were called functional above 56.7% productive rearrangements and were called segregating when the between-donor standard deviation exceeded 5%. A statistical classification framework was built to diagnose cytomegalovirus status from the catalog of TCR beta chain sequences. V and J gene assignment, in a later analysis, came from comparing TCR nucleotide sequences with IMGT/GENE-DB human TR gene sequences. Using the TCRdist pipeline, a later analysis assigned CDR3 sequences along with most-parsimonious VDJ recombination scenarios. A later analysis defined each TCR beta chain by its CDR3 amino acid sequence plus V-gene family, and excluded reads lacking a unique V-gene family. In a later analysis, some 600 highly shared, low-generation-probability nucleotide sequences were removed to address suspected cross-contamination and a sequencing artifact. In a later analysis, a clonal expansion index for each public chain was calculated from normalized within-repertoire ranks of inferred template counts. A later analysis computed generation probabilities with a VDJ recombination model fitted to out-of-frame rearrangements, and checked the results against IGoR. In a later analysis, hypergeometric tests were used to score TCR-TCR, TCR-HLA and TCR-CMV co-occurrence, with a repertoire-size bias correction applied to TCR pairs. A later analysis estimated false discovery rates by permuting HLA or CMV assignments 20 times. In a later analysis, co-occurring TCRs were grouped using DBSCAN, with TCRdist sequence similarity added in when clustering inside HLA-allele-positive subsets. Repertoires with fewer than 30,000 or more than 120,000 public chains, plus five repertoires with anomalous nucleotide sharing, were excluded from co-occurrence clustering. TCRdb holds this immuneACCESS table with in-frame rearrangements only. Some clones are missing; in checked studies, unresolved V genes explain under half, and the rest has no known cause. The DNA gave D and trimming, while V, J and clone size come from that table. The sample yields some 120,000 clones; around three quarters were counted once. In total, the top ten clones hold approximately 1.2% of the sample.

After removal of 1 base from V and 5 bases from J, the junction retains 2 bases not matched to a gene. CDR1 and CDR2, per the germline V gene, are SGHRS and YFSETQ. The CDR3, from cysteine to phenylalanine, totals 15 residues. Only CDR3 DNA remains: 45 bases, in frame from the first base. A remark on this clone: Its binding antigen is unknown. The sample holds no much larger clone one base away, and base qualities are not on file.

In total, roughly 670 healthy bone marrow donors made up the cohort. At the time of sampling, all cohort members were nominally healthy, though unrecorded immune exposures were likely present. The donor was CMV seronegative and belonged to the group of over 300 seronegative cohort members. Each donor provided a peripheral blood sample, and peripheral blood mononuclear cells were used for TCR beta sequencing. The Qiagen DNeasy Blood Extraction Kit was used to extract genomic DNA from the blood cell samples. The chain couples TRBV5-1 to TRBJ2-3, with 12 central nucleotides matching TRBD2. The origin of this receptor is a female donor in good health and CMV-seronegative. The sequenced sample was PBMCs. The bases are TGCGCCAGCAGCTTGCCTAGCGGGGGGGAAGATACGCAGTATTTT. This translates into CASSLPSGGEDTQYF.